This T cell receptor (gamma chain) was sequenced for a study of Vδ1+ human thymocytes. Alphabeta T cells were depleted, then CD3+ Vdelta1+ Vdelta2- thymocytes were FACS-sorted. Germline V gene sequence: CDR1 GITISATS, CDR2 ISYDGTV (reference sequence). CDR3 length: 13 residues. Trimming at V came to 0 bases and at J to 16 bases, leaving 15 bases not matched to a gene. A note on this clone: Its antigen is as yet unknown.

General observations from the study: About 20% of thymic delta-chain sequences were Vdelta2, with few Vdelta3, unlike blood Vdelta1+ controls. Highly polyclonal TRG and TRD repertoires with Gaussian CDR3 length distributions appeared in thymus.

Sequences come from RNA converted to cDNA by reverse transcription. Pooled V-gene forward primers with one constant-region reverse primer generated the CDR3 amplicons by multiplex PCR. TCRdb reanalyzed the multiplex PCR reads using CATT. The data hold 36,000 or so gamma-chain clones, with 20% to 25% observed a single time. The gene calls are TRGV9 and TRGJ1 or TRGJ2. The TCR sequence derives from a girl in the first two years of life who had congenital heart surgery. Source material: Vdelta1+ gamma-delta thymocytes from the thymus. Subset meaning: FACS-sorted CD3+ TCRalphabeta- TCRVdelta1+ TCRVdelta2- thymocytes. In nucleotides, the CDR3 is TGTGCCTTGTGGGAGGTGATTTCGAACGTGCAGCTCTTT. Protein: CALWEVISNVQLF.